Below, 14 T cell receptor beta chains from the same sample are listed, as sequenced in a study of cytomegalovirus exposure and HLA in healthy donors (dated by TCRdb to 2016 to 2017). The receptor library was made with the immunoSEQ multiplex PCR assay. For the multiplex PCR, a mixture combining 60 forward primers for TCR Vbeta segments and 13 reverse primers for TCR Jbeta segments was used. TCRdb mirrors the immuneACCESS table, restricted to in-frame sequences. Some clones are absent from its copies; in checked studies, under half trace to an unresolved V gene, and the reason for the others is unknown. The sample table lists some 190,000 clones, over 80% of them with a count of one. The biggest ten clones account for 1% to 1.5% of the sample. The sample was PBMCs. These receptors were obtained from a boy younger than 10 in good health and CMV-seronegative.

The chain has TRBV9 and TRBJ2-3; possibly TRBD2 for D (6 bases). The V end was cut by 3 bases, the J end by 4 bases, with 18 bases between. This CDR3 contains 16 residues. The germline V gene has CDR1 SGDLS and CDR2 YYNGEE. The CDR3 bases are TGTGCCAGCAGCGGGCCCCGTAGGGCTAGCGCAGATACGCAGTATTTT. This translates into CASSGPRRASADTQYF.

The chain joins TRBV19 to TRBJ2-3; 9 nucleotides agree with TRBD1. CDR1 and CDR2 (germline): LNHDA, SQIVND (reference sequence). Unmatched junction bases numbered 3, after V lost 3 bases and J lost 2 bases. The CDR3 covers 15 residues. In DNA form, the CDR3 reads TGTGCCAGTAGTATTCGGACAGGGGACACAGATACGCAGTATTTT. It translates to CASSIRTGDTDTQYF. Full variable domain (rest looked up from reference TRBV19 and TRBJ2-3): DGGITQSPKYLFRKEGQNVTLSCEQNLNHDAMYWYRQDPGQGLRLIYYSQIVNDFQKGDIAEGYSVSREKKESFPLTVTSAQKNPTAFYLCASSIRTGDTDTQYFGPGTRLTVL.

The chain carries TRBV2 and TRBJ2-1; a possible D gene is TRBD2 (6 bases). CDR1 and CDR2 from the germline V gene are SNHLY and FYNNEI. The CDR3 sequence is 13 residues long. V was shortened by 6 bases and J by 8 bases, with 14 bases between the two germline ends. CDR3 in DNA: TGTGCCAGCAGCCTCCTGCGGGACCATGAGCAGTTCTTC. It yields the protein CASSLLRDHEQFF.

This clone appeared a few times. The chain is built from TRBV7-9 and TRBJ2-7, with a tentative D call TRBD2 (6 bases). CDR3 length: 19 amino acids. In germline, CDR1 is SEHNR, CDR2 FQNEAQ (reference sequence). Trimming took off 1 base at V and 1 base at J, with 23 bases between the two ends. Written as DNA, the CDR3 is TGTGCCAGCAGCTTAGACCGCCCGGGACTGTCAGGACGGTCCTACGAGCAGTACGTC. Amino acids: CASSLDRPGLSGRSYEQYV.

V usage is TRBV7-9 and J usage is TRBJ2-1; D might be TRBD1 (5 bases). CDR3 length: 18 amino acids. Germline lookup yields CDR1 SEHNR and CDR2 FQNEAQ (reference sequence). Trimming removed 5 bases from V and 4 bases from J, with 24 bases in between. The CDR3 protein is CASSNKSRARLGYNEQFF. DNA of the CDR3: TGTGCCAGCAGCAATAAATCCAGGGCACGATTGGGTTACAATGAGCAGTTCTTC.

The rearrangement joins TRBV28 to TRBJ2-3; 9 nucleotides agree with TRBD2. The junction had 10 bases not matched to a gene; V was cut back by 5 bases and J by 4 bases. CDR3 size: 16 residues. Per the germline V gene, CDR1 is MDHEN and CDR2 is SYDVKM. This CDR3 reads CASSPVAGEMADTQYF. Written as DNA, the CDR3 is TGTGCCAGCAGTCCGGTAGCGGGAGAGATGGCAGATACGCAGTATTTT.

A remark on this clone: The junction shows a germline mismatch at one end, possibly a read error. The chain combines TRBV15 with TRBJ2-4; D is undetermined. Germline CDR1 LNHNV, CDR2 YYDKDF (reference sequence). The CDR3 extends over 14 amino acids. CDR3 DNA sequence: TGTGCCACCAGCATTTACCTAACAGAAAACAGTCAGTACTTC. Translation gives CATSIYLTENSQYF.

The rearrangement joins TRBV4-2 to TRBJ2-3; 10 nucleotides line up with TRBD2. CDR3 length: 15 residues. The ends lost 2 bases at V and 4 bases at J; junction bases unmatched: 3. CDR1 is LGHNA and CDR2 is YNFKEQ in the germline V gene. The chain's CDR3 is CASSQLAGVADTQYF. CDR3 DNA sequence: TGTGCCAGCAGCCAACTAGCGGGAGTTGCAGATACGCAGTATTTT.

The chain has TRBV30 and TRBJ2-5; unclear D gene. CDR1 is GTSNPN, CDR2 SVGIG, per germline (reference sequence). Trimming took 4 bases from V and 5 from J, leaving 8 bases between them. This CDR3 contains 11 residues. CDR3 residues: CAWTQAETQYF. DNA for the CDR3: TGTGCCTGGACCCAGGCCGAGACCCAGTACTTC.

The rearrangement uses TRBV12-1 and TRBJ2-7; the table's D call of TRBD1 was not tested on the DNA. TRBV12-1 is termed a pseudogene. The CDR3 consists of 13 residues. The CDR3: CASSSGQGAKQYV. The CDR3 DNA sequence: TGTGCCAGCAGCTCCGGACAGGGGGCAAAGCAGTACGTC.

For this clone: Other nucleotide sequences in the sample specify the same CDR3. DNA for the CDR3: TGTGCCAGCAGACGAACTCAAGGGGCCTACACTGAAGCTTTCTTT. This sequence encodes CASRRTQGAYTEAFF. This chain links TRBV6-5 with TRBJ1-1; D is perhaps TRBD1 (5 bases). Germline V gene lookup returns CDR1 MNHEY and CDR2 SVGAGI. CDR3 length: 15 residues. V was shortened by 6 bases and J by 3 bases, with 17 bases between the two germline ends.

The rearrangement joins TRBV2 to TRBJ2-7; tentatively, D is TRBD2 (5 bases). CDR3 size: 13 residues. The germline V and J ends were trimmed by 7 bases and 0 bases, with 10 bases remaining between them. The germline CDR1 and CDR2 sequences are SNHLY and FYNNEI. The CDR3 DNA is TGTGCCAGCAAAGCGGCTAGCTCCTACGAGCAGTACTTC. Its translation: CASKAASSYEQYF. The whole variable domain, remainder taken from reference TRBV2 and TRBJ2-7, is EPEVTQTPSHQVTQMGQEVILRCVPISNHLYFYWYRQILGQKVEFLVSFYNNEISEKSEIFDDQFSVERPDGSNFTLKIRSTKLEDSAMYFCASKAASSYEQYFGPGTRLTVT.

The genes are TRBV4-1 and TRBJ2-2; 7 bases match TRBD1. Germline-derived CDR1 and CDR2 are MGHRA and YSYEKL. The V segment lost 2 bases and the J segment 7 bases; nucleotides outside the gene matches: 1. This CDR3 is 13 amino acids long. The CDR3 sequence: CASSQQGDGELFF. As DNA, the CDR3 is TGCGCCAGCAGCCAACAGGGGGACGGGGAGCTGTTTTTT.

The rearrangement uses TRBV4-1 and TRBJ2-3; 13 nucleotides align to TRBD2. Germline values: CDR1 MGHRA, CDR2 YSYEKL. Losses at the gene ends were 4 bases for V and 2 bases for J; bases not matched to a gene: 3. The CDR3 contains 16 residues. CDR3 nucleotide sequence: TGCGCCAGCAGCCGCGGGACTAGCGGGGTCACAGATACGCAGTATTTT. Amino acids: CASSRGTSGVTDTQYF.